The 29 T cell receptor beta chains given below trace back to one sample, sequenced in a study of cytomegalovirus exposure and HLA in healthy donors. The PCR employed 60 Vbeta primers together with 13 Jbeta primers. Here immunoSEQ multiplex PCR was the method, and the copy in TCRdb shows in-frame clones only, minus some. This sample has 150,000 or so clones, with less than 65% found just once. What was sequenced was PBMCs. The receptors were gathered from a woman aged 25 to 39 in good health and CMV-seropositive.

V is TRBV5-1 and J is TRBJ2-1; D perhaps matches TRBD1 (6 bases). From germline, CDR1 is SGHRS and CDR2 YFSETQ. The V end lost 3 bases, the J end lost 7 bases, and 29 bases lay between the germline ends. This CDR3 has 19 amino acids. Here the CDR3 reads CASSSDRTQPSTQRNEQFF. The DNA of the CDR3 is TGCGCCAGCAGCTCGGACAGAACCCAACCTTCAACCCAGAGAAATGAGCAGTTCTTC.

The V call is TRBV28, the J call TRBJ1-4, with a weak D call TRBD1 (6 bases). Trimming cost V 10 bases and J 8 bases, with 26 bases left between them. The CDR3 has 16 amino acids. Germline V gene sequence: CDR1 MDHEN, CDR2 SYDVKM. CDR3 protein: CATADSAQGLGEKLFF. Written as DNA, the CDR3 is TGTGCCACCGCTGACTCCGCTCAGGGGCTTGGGGAAAAACTGTTTTTT. Supplemented by reference TRBV28 and TRBJ1-4, the full variable domain reads DVKVTQSSRYLVKRTGEKVFLECVQDMDHENMFWYRQDPGLGLRLIYFSYDVKMKEKGDIPEGYSVSREKKERFSLILESASTNQTSMYLCATADSAQGLGEKLFFGSGTQLSVL.

The chain couples TRBV5-6 to TRBJ2-5, with D tentatively TRBD1 (5 bases). Germline CDR1 SGHDT, CDR2 YYEEEE. This CDR3 contains 15 residues. Trimming removed 4 bases from V and 7 bases from J, with 20 bases in between. The CDR3 reads CASSGQALARLTQYF. In DNA form, the CDR3 reads TGTGCCAGCAGCGGACAAGCACTTGCAAGATTGACCCAGTACTTC. The full variable domain, completed using reference TRBV5-6 and TRBJ2-5, is DAGVTQSPTHLIKTRGQQVTLRCSPKSGHDTVSWYQQALGQGPQFIFQYYEEEERQRGNFPDRFSGHQFPNYSSELNVNALLLGDSALYLCASSGQALARLTQYFGPGTRLLVL.

This clone was picked up a small number of times. The chain has TRBV10-3 and TRBJ2-7, with 12 bases identical to TRBD1. The V gene end was trimmed by 7 bases and the J gene end by 5 bases; junction bases not matched to a gene: 12. The CDR3 is 16 residues long. CDR1 and CDR2 from the germline V gene are ENHRY and SYGVKD. The CDR3 spells CAITHNRDRGHDEQYF. In nucleotides, the CDR3 is TGTGCCATCACCCACAACCGGGACAGGGGGCACGACGAGCAGTACTTC.

The genes are TRBV6-1 and TRBJ1-1; 7 nucleotides agree with TRBD1. Germline V gene sequence: CDR1 MNHNS, CDR2 SASEGT. The CDR3 is made up of 14 amino acids. V gave up 8 bases and J gave up 1 base; unmatched junction bases: 7. CDR3 loop: CASGRDRKNTEAFF. For the CDR3, the DNA is TGTGCCAGCGGCCGGGACAGAAAGAACACTGAAGCTTTCTTT.

The V call is TRBV5-5, the J call TRBJ1-6; the D gene is possibly TRBD1 (5 bases). The CDR3 is 12 residues long. Germline V CDR1 and CDR2: SGHKS, YYEKEE (reference sequence). The V end was cut by 2 bases, the J end by 14 bases, with 11 bases between. This chain's CDR3 is CASSFSGGSLHF. In DNA, the CDR3 is TGTGCCAGCAGCTTTTCCGGGGGATCCCTCCACTTT.

The rearrangement uses TRBV25-1 and TRBJ2-4, with D perhaps TRBD1 (7 bases). Looked up from germline, CDR1 is MGHDK and CDR2 is SYGVNS. V shed 2 bases and J shed 6 bases, with 11 bases lying between them. This CDR3 contains 14 residues. CDR3 loop: CASSERQGGNIQYF. CDR3 DNA sequence: TGTGCCAGCAGTGAACGGCAGGGGGGAAACATTCAGTACTTC. Full variable domain (missing parts from reference TRBV25-1 and TRBJ2-4): EADIYQTPRYLVIGTGKKITLECSQTMGHDKMYWYQQDPGMELHLIHYSYGVNSTEKGDLSSESTVSRIRTEHFPLTLESARPSHTSQYLCASSERQGGNIQYFGAGTRLSVL.

The DNA of the CDR3 is TGTGCCAGCAGTGACCAGGGTGAAGAGACCCAGTACTTC. As protein: CASSDQGEETQYF. The gene calls are TRBV2 and TRBJ2-5, with D perhaps TRBD1 (5 bases). The V gene's germline CDR1 is SNHLY and CDR2 FYNNEI. The length of the CDR3 is 13 residues. Trimming took off 3 bases at V and 3 bases at J, with 8 bases between the two ends.

V gene TRBV21-1 combines with J gene TRBJ2-5; the table's D call TRBD2 went unverified against the DNA. TRBV21-1 has pseudogene status. The CDR3 contains 16 residues. The CDR3 DNA sequence: TGTGCCAGCATACTACTAGCGGGAGGAGGACCGGAGACCCAGTACTTC. Translated: CASILLAGGGPETQYF.

The CDR3 loop is CASSLGGPARSYEQYF. The CDR3 nucleotides are TGCGCCAGCAGCTTGGGCGGGCCAGCTAGGTCCTACGAGCAGTACTTC. This rearrangement joins TRBV5-1 to TRBJ2-7; TRBD2 is a possible D gene (5 bases). Germline values: CDR1 SGHRS, CDR2 YFSETQ. CDR3 length: 16 amino acids. V was trimmed by 0 bases and J by 1 base, leaving 14 bases between them.

This clone was observed a single time. The V call is TRBV7-9, the J call TRBJ1-4, with a weak D call TRBD1 (5 bases). Germline V gives CDR1 SEHNR, CDR2 FQNEAQ (reference sequence). This CDR3 region has 18 residues. The V end was cut by 2 bases, the J end by 0 bases, with 16 bases between. The CDR3 DNA reads as TGTGCCAGCAGCTTATACCGGGGGTGGACAACAACTAATGAAAAACTGTTTTTT. Its protein product is CASSLYRGWTTTNEKLFF.

The chain uses TRBV5-8 and TRBJ1-4, with no clear D. V lost 4 bases to trimming and J lost 7 bases, with 11 bases between them. The CDR3 is 13 residues long. Germline V gives CDR1 SGHTS, CDR2 YDEGEE. In DNA, the CDR3 is TGTGCCAGCAGCCCCTGGGCCGGTGAAAAACTGTTTTTT. It encodes CASSPWAGEKLFF.

Written as DNA, the CDR3 is TGTGCCTGGAGTTACAGGGGTGGGGCCAATGAGCAGTTCTTC. Encoded protein: CAWSYRGGANEQFF. This chain connects TRBV30 to TRBJ2-1; TRBD1 agrees at 7 bases. Germline lookup yields CDR1 GTSNPN and CDR2 SVGIG (reference sequence). The CDR3 has 14 amino acids. The J segment lost 6 bases and the V segment lost 2 bases, leaving 7 bases of the junction unmatched.

This clone has just a few counts. The chain couples TRBV7-9 to TRBJ1-2; D gene uncertain. CDR3 length: 14 amino acids. CDR1 and CDR2 from the germline V gene are SEHNR and FQNEAQ (reference sequence). V was shortened by 5 bases and J by 2 bases, with 12 bases between the two germline ends. In DNA form, the CDR3 reads TGTGCCAGCAGCCCGGGATCGCAGAACTATGGCTACACCTTC. It codes for CASSPGSQNYGYTF. Full variable domain (remainder filled in from reference TRBV7-9 and TRBJ1-2): DTGVSQNPRHKITKRGQNVTFRCDPISEHNRLYWYRQTLGQGPEFLTYFQNEAQLEKSRLLSDRFSAERPKGSFSTLEIQRTEQGDSAMYLCASSPGSQNYGYTFGSGTRLTVV.

This chain connects TRBV6-5 to TRBJ2-5; TRBD2 matches 8 bases. Germline values: CDR1 MNHEY, CDR2 SVGAGI. With V trimmed by 2 bases and J by 11 bases, 7 bases remained unmatched. The CDR3 extends over 13 amino acids. The CDR3 DNA follows: TGTGCCAGCAGTTACCGGGGGGGCTGGGAGCAGTACTTC. Translated, it gives CASSYRGGWEQYF.

V usage is TRBV14 and J usage is TRBJ2-7; possible D gene TRBD2, 6 bases. The germline V and J ends were trimmed by 1 base and 6 bases, with 7 bases remaining between them. Looked up from germline, CDR1 is SGHDN and CDR2 is FVKESK. CDR3 length equals 12 residues. CDR3 DNA sequence: TGTGCCAGCAGCCAAGGAGCGGGCGAGCAGTACTTC. This sequence encodes CASSQGAGEQYF. The variable domain in full, completed from reference TRBV14 and TRBJ2-7, reads EAGVTQFPSHSVIEKGQTVTLRCDPISGHDNLYWYRRVMGKEIKFLLHFVKESKQDESGMPNNRFLAERTGGTYSTLKVQPAELEDSGVYFCASSQGAGEQYFGPGTRLTVT.

V gene TRBV14 combines with J gene TRBJ2-5, with D possibly TRBD2 on 5 matching bases. The CDR3 extends over 12 amino acids. Trimming stripped 4 bases from V and 5 bases from J, with 8 bases between. CDR1 SGHDN and CDR2 FVKESK come from the germline V gene. CDR3 DNA sequence: TGTGCCAGCAGCCCGACGGGGGAGACCCAGTACTTC. Encoded protein: CASSPTGETQYF.

This clone was observed once. The chain employs TRBV10-3 and TRBJ2-3, with a tentative D call TRBD2 (5 bases). The CDR3 is 14 amino acids. Trimming took 10 bases from V and 3 from J, leaving 17 bases between them. The V gene's germline CDR1 is ENHRY and CDR2 SYGVKD. CDR3 nucleotide sequence: TGTGCCACCCGTCCGGACGGGAATACAGATACGCAGTATTTT. Translating gives CATRPDGNTDTQYF.

The V gene is TRBV11-3, the J gene TRBJ1-1, with D perhaps TRBD1 (6 bases). CDR1 and CDR2 (germline): SGHNT, YENEEA. This CDR3 is 14 amino acids long. Trimming took 3 bases from V and 1 from J, leaving 9 bases between them. The CDR3 is CASSFGQRNTEAFF. The DNA of the CDR3 is TGTGCCAGCAGCTTTGGACAGAGGAACACTGAAGCTTTCTTT.

The chain couples TRBV5-1 to TRBJ2-2; D remains ambiguous. CDR1 and CDR2 (germline): SGHRS, YFSETQ. The CDR3 is made up of 13 amino acids. The ends were cut back, 2 bases at V and 6 bases at J, with 8 bases in the middle. The DNA of the CDR3 is TGCGCCAGCAGCTTTGACCGGGCCGGGGAGCTGTTTTTT. Encoded protein: CASSFDRAGELFF.

This CDR3 is CASSFGVAAEAFF. Written as DNA, the CDR3 is TGTGCCAGCAGTTTTGGAGTAGCGGCTGAAGCTTTCTTT. This sequence joins TRBV27 and TRBJ1-1; no reliable D call. V lost 3 bases, J lost 6 bases, and 11 bases lay in between. The CDR3 runs 13 residues. Germline CDR1 reads MNHEY; CDR2 reads SMNVEV (reference sequence).

J is TRBJ1-1 and V is TRBV4-1; possible D gene TRBD1, 5 bases. The V gene lost 4 bases and the J gene lost 6 bases, with 18 bases spanning the gap. This CDR3 is built from 15 residues. Germline V gives CDR1 MGHRA, CDR2 YSYEKL. CDR3 loop: CASSLFRVLDAEAFF. Written as DNA, the CDR3 is TGCGCCAGCAGCCTCTTCAGGGTTTTGGACGCTGAAGCTTTCTTT.

The genes are TRBV6-1 and TRBJ2-3; TRBD2 agrees at 8 bases. Trimming took 2 bases from V and 14 from J; bases not matched to a gene: 9. This CDR3 comprises 13 residues. Germline V gene lookup returns CDR1 MNHNS and CDR2 SASEGT. CDR3 nucleotide sequence: TGTGCCAGCAGTGAAAGTAGCGGGGTTCACCCGTATTTT. This codes for CASSESSGVHPYF.

V usage is TRBV5-1 and J usage is TRBJ2-5; weak D call: TRBD2 (7 bases). The DNA end lines up better with TRBJ2-7; the J call may be wrong. The CDR3 length is 14 residues. Germline CDR1 reads SGHRS; CDR2 reads YFSETQ. The DNA of the CDR3 is TGCGCCAGCAGCTCATACAGGGAGGGCTACGAGCAGTACTTC. Translating gives CASSSYREGYEQYF.

The chain combines TRBV28 with TRBJ1-2; perhaps TRBD1 as D (5 bases). Looked up from germline, CDR1 is MDHEN and CDR2 is SYDVKM. The ends were cut back, 7 bases at V and 0 bases at J, with 12 bases in the middle. The CDR3 is 14 residues long. The CDR3 nucleotides are TGTGCCAGCATCACCCAGGGAACTAACTATGGCTACACCTTC. Encoded protein: CASITQGTNYGYTF.

This clone was observed a handful of times. This chain uses TRBV6-1 with TRBJ2-3; TRBD2 agrees at 9 bases. Germline trimming cut 1 base from V and 5 bases from J; bases unmatched to any gene: 7. Germline CDR1 and CDR2: MNHNS and SASEGT. The CDR3 is 16 residues long. The CDR3 sequence is CASSEDLGGGGDTQYF. The CDR3 coding sequence is TGTGCCAGCAGTGAAGACTTGGGCGGGGGGGGAGATACGCAGTATTTT.

The gene calls are TRBV28 and TRBJ1-5, with 8 bases lining up with TRBD1. CDR3 length: 14 residues. Germline V gene lookup returns CDR1 MDHEN and CDR2 SYDVKM. Losses at the gene ends were 3 bases for V and 6 bases for J; bases not matched to a gene: 4. CDR3 sequence (DNA): TGTGCCAGCAGTTTCGGGACAGGCGGTCAGCCCCAGCATTTT. Its translation is CASSFGTGGQPQHF.

The rearrangement links TRBV27 to TRBJ2-2; the match to TRBD2 covers 7 bases. Trimming cost V 7 bases and J 7 bases; bases outside gene matches: 3. The CDR3 runs to 12 residues. Germline V gene sequence: CDR1 MNHEY, CDR2 SMNVEV (reference sequence). CDR3 amino acids: CASKWGGGELFF. The CDR3 region has the DNA TGTGCCAGCAAGTGGGGGGGCGGGGAGCTGTTTTTT.

V usage is TRBV5-1 and J usage is TRBJ2-1, with D possibly being TRBD1 (6 bases). Germline V gene sequence: CDR1 SGHRS, CDR2 YFSETQ. The CDR3 length is 16 residues. Between the trimmed V and J ends, which lost 7 bases and 8 bases, there was a span of 25 bases. The CDR3 DNA follows: TGCGCCAGCGCGCCGGCAGGAACAGGGAAAGGGGATGAGCAGTTCTTC. It is translated as CASAPAGTGKGDEQFF.